This entry lists 9 T cell receptor beta chains sequenced from one sample in a study of blood T cell repertoires in COVID-19. Sequenced by immunoSEQ multiplex PCR; TCRdb stores in-frame clones only, minus some. This sample carries about 150,000 clones, approximately 83% of them seen once, and the ten largest clones take roughly 2.9%. Sample: peripheral blood. All receptors derive from a woman in her sixties with acute or convalescent COVID-19.

The chain carries TRBV2 and TRBJ1-5; D is unresolved. In germline, CDR1 is SNHLY, CDR2 FYNNEI. V gave up 4 bases and J gave up 0 bases, with 10 bases separating them. The CDR3 spans 15 residues. The CDR3 coding sequence is TGTGCCAGCAGTGCACAGACCCATAGCAATCAGCCCCAGCATTTT. Protein: CASSAQTHSNQPQHF.

The chain carries TRBV19 and TRBJ2-5, with 7 bases lining up with TRBD1. V lost 8 bases, J lost 4 bases, and 4 bases stayed unmatched. CDR3 length: 12 amino acids. In germline, CDR1 is LNHDA, CDR2 SQIVND (reference sequence). In DNA, the CDR3 is TGTGCCAGTGGGACAGCTGGAGAGACCCAGTACTTC. Translation gives CASGTAGETQYF.

This CDR3 reads CAISRGQETQYF. CDR3 sequence (DNA): TGTGCCATCAGTCGGGGCCAAGAGACCCAGTACTTC. V usage is TRBV10-3 and J usage is TRBJ2-5; D is possibly TRBD2 (5 bases). The CDR3 totals 12 residues. V was pared by 5 bases and J by 1 base, with 5 bases between. From germline, CDR1 is ENHRY and CDR2 SYGVKD.

In this sample, this clone turned up a few times. The V call is TRBV5-4, the J call TRBJ1-2, with 7 bases lining up with TRBD1. Germline V CDR1 and CDR2: SGHNT, YYREEE (reference sequence). V was pared by 3 bases and J by 1 base, with 6 bases of the junction left unmatched. The CDR3 covers 15 residues. CDR3 region: CASSSPDRYNYGYTF. For the CDR3, the DNA is TGTGCCAGCAGCTCGCCGGACAGGTATAACTATGGCTACACCTTC.

J is TRBJ2-7 and V is TRBV7-2; possible D gene TRBD2, 6 bases. The germline gives CDR1 SGHTA, CDR2 FQGNSA. The CDR3 totals 14 residues. Trimming took off 5 bases at V and 0 bases at J, with 11 bases between the two ends. CDR3 sequence reads: CASSRGLSSYEQYF. The CDR3 DNA follows: TGTGCCAGCAGCCGGGGACTGAGCTCCTACGAGCAGTACTTC. Supplemented by reference TRBV7-2 and TRBJ2-7, the full variable domain reads GAGVSQSPSNKVTEKGKDVELRCDPISGHTALYWYRQSLGQGLEFLIYFQGNSAPDKSGLPSDRFSAERTGGSVSTLTIQRTQQEDSAVYLCASSRGLSSYEQYFGPGTRLTVT.

The V call is TRBV9, the J call TRBJ1-6; D gene ambiguous. Germline assignment: CDR1 SGDLS and CDR2 YYNGEE. The CDR3 runs 13 residues. V shed 0 bases and J shed 10 bases, with 8 bases lying between them. CDR3 sequence (DNA): TGTGCCAGCAGCGTAGATGAGGGATCACCCCTCCACTTT. The encoded protein is CASSVDEGSPLHF.

This sequence joins TRBV15 and TRBJ1-2; D possibly corresponds to TRBD1 (5 bases). V lost 5 bases and J lost 3, with 7 bases in between. The germline CDR1 and CDR2 sequences are LNHNV and YYDKDF (reference sequence). CDR3 length: 12 residues. CDR3 nucleotide sequence: TGTGCCACCAGCTTAGGGGACTATGGCTACACCTTC. This gives the protein CATSLGDYGYTF.

The V gene is TRBV3-1 (or the pseudogene TRBV3-2), the J gene TRBJ2-3, with TRBD2 matching 15 bases. The CDR3 consists of 17 residues. Germline CDR1 LGHDT, CDR2 YNNKEL (reference sequence). J was trimmed by 6 bases and V by 5 bases; bases with no gene match: 9. The CDR3 sequence: CASSTGTSGGTGDTQYF. The CDR3 region has the DNA TGTGCCAGCAGCACGGGGACTAGCGGGGGGACGGGGGATACGCAGTATTTT.

Notes on this clone: Additional DNA sequences in this sample encode the identical CDR3. The chain couples TRBV30 to TRBJ1-1; a weak D match, TRBD1 (6 bases). The CDR3 has 13 residues. Germline V gene lookup returns CDR1 GTSNPN and CDR2 SVGIG (reference sequence). V lost 2 bases, J lost 0 bases, and 7 bases lay in between. CDR3 DNA: TGTGCCTGGAGTCGACAGGTGAACACTGAAGCTTTCTTT. It yields the protein CAWSRQVNTEAFF.